The TCR beta chain described here comes from a study of blood T cell repertoires in COVID-19. The wider study: PBMCs, B-cell-depleted T cells, or T cells were the source of the cDNA or gDNA that made up the material.

The V gene's germline CDR1 is SEHNR and CDR2 FQNEAQ (reference sequence). CDR3 size: 16 residues. The junction had 8 bases not matched to a gene; V was cut back by 0 bases and J by 5 bases. Per the study methods: Using reference gene primer amplification, nucleated cell counts were estimated. Assay used: immunoSEQ multiplex PCR; TCRdb lists only in-frame clones, some missing. The V and J calls and clone size were taken over from that table, and D and trimming were inferred from the DNA. The sample lists around 63,000 clones; roughly 84% were seen once. The chain is built from TRBV7-9 and TRBJ2-5; 8 nucleotides line up with TRBD2. Specimen: peripheral blood. The clonotype was recovered from a woman aged 70-85 years with acute or convalescent COVID-19. The CDR3 DNA is TGTGCCAGCAGCTTAGCGTGGGGACTAGGAGGGGAGACCCAGTACTTC. Protein product: CASSLAWGLGGETQYF.